This record concerns one TCR beta chain sequence. The antigen is not known. This record belongs to a study of cytomegalovirus exposure and HLA in healthy donors. The donors belonged to the approximately 110-subject validation cohort, separate from the roughly 700-subject first cohort. Some clones are missing from TCRdb's copy, which holds only in-frame ones; the method was immunoSEQ multiplex PCR. This sample yields 250,000 or so clones, of which almost 90% are seen a single time; less than 0.4% belongs to the top ten. Study findings and constraints: The listing of 150 to 200 TCR beta chains classed them as cytomegalovirus-associated.

The receptor was isolated from a woman between 18 and 29 years old in good health and CMV-seronegative. Specimen: PBMCs.

The chain's CDR3 is CASSWRGYSPLHF. The CDR3 DNA reads TGTGCCAGCAGTTGGAGGGGATATTCACCCCTCCACTTT. The chain is built from TRBV27 and TRBJ1-6; possibly TRBD1 for D (5 bases). Germline lookup yields CDR1 MNHEY and CDR2 SMNVEV (reference sequence). The CDR3 totals 13 residues. Trimming left V 4 bases short and J 8 bases short, with 9 bases between.